The rows below give T cell receptor beta chains drawn from one sample of a study of T cells expressing NK-cell markers. From its re-call of the 5' RACE reads, TCRdb lists each CDR3 protein once, without DNA. The sample yields around 380,000 distinct CDR3 sequences, of which the top ten take up around 10%. What was sequenced was blood T cells: a sorted CD56 or NKG2C T cell subset, CD4+ or CD8+ T cells, or bulk PBMC T cells (not recorded which). The receptors come from a woman aged 50 to 60 in good health. The CDR3 runs from the conserved cysteine through the conserved F or W.

j_call v_call cdr3_aa
TRBJ1-1 TRBV11-2 CASSLALRAEAFF
TRBJ2-3 TRBV7-2 CASSIMYGGDTQYF
TRBJ1-1 TRBV10-3 CAISESKPLNTEAFF
TRBJ2-2 TRBV12-3/TRBV12-4 CASSLAFNGELFF
TRBJ1-2 TRBV12-3/TRBV12-4 CASSLGGQAGDGYTF
TRBJ1-5 TRBV5-1 CASSPGWGSNQPQHF
TRBJ2-3 TRBV29-1 CSVVYQSDTQYF
TRBJ1-1 TRBV6-5 CASSSQGDEAFF
TRBJ2-7 TRBV5-1 CASSFRDRYYEQYF
TRBJ2-1 TRBV5-1 CASRIDLANHYNEQFF
TRBJ1-2 TRBV9 CASSGRDRGNLNYGYTF
TRBJ2-1 TRBV27 CASSLWGGREQFF
TRBJ2-7 TRBV4-1 CASSQEGGTYEQYF
TRBJ2-5 TRBV12-3/TRBV12-4 CASSLDQEGKETQYF
TRBJ2-1 TRBV5-1 CASSVQNEQFF
TRBJ2-4 TRBV27 CASSALVPNLAKNIQYF
TRBJ2-5 TRBV12-3/TRBV12-4 CASSFGVDQETQYF
TRBJ2-4 TRBV20-1 CSASDAGEAKNIQYF
TRBJ2-1 TRBV5-1 CASSSGQGVGNEQFF
TRBJ2-1 TRBV5-1 CASSLAMTSGSGYNEQFF
TRBJ2-1 TRBV11-2 CASSYLIEVGSEQFF
TRBJ2-1 TRBV12-3/TRBV12-4 CASSPTGGLAAYYNEQFF
TRBJ2-3 TRBV11-2 CASSLRGGIGDTQYF
TRBJ1-1 TRBV20-1 CSARTGKGTEAFF
TRBJ2-3 TRBV27 CASRFLGGGGNTQYF
TRBJ2-1 TRBV29-1 CSAAPSGSRNEQFF
TRBJ2-1 TRBV5-1 CASSFGTPREQFF
TRBJ2-5 TRBV15 CATSSFITGSETQYF
TRBJ2-1 TRBV25-1 CASSGLTSGSIYNEQFF
TRBJ2-3 TRBV6-4 CASSDSPSGDTDTQYF
TRBJ2-5 TRBV6-6 CASSYREVETQYF
TRBJ2-1 TRBV7-9 CASSYPGVPQFF
TRBJ1-1 TRBV10-3 CAISEGDRANTEAFF
TRBJ2-1 TRBV5-6 CASSGGPSGVNNEQFF
TRBJ2-1 TRBV6-4 CASSDSVATYNEQFF
TRBJ2-3 TRBV10-1 CASSTLSSDTQYF
TRBJ2-2 TRBV18 CASSHKGVPNTGELFF
TRBJ2-7 TRBV12-3/TRBV12-4 CASRGGFSYEQYF
TRBJ1-1 TRBV28 CASRTGSLEAFF
TRBJ2-1 TRBV5-1 CATSPGGPGIEQFF
TRBJ2-3 TRBV29-1 CSVEGQGAATDTQYF
TRBJ2-1 TRBV9 CASSPLGQGRNEQFF
TRBJ2-5 TRBV7-2 CASRRPGTEETQYF
TRBJ2-1 TRBV27 CASSFPMGEQFF
TRBJ1-1 TRBV19 CASSNVGRGTEAFF
TRBJ2-1 TRBV7-9 CASSLARRLAGDEGQFF
TRBJ2-4 TRBV2 CASRPGALVAKNIQYF
TRBJ2-3 TRBV5-5 CASSPIPDRDSLLTDTQYF
TRBJ2-7 TRBV20-1 CSARKSSGSLEQYF
TRBJ2-5 TRBV4-1 CASSQPGGQETQYF
TRBJ2-6 TRBV27 CASSYLRGEGFYGANVLTF
TRBJ2-7 TRBV3-1 CASSRTGDGSYEQYF
TRBJ1-2 TRBV6-1 CASSENQGHTF
TRBJ2-7 TRBV27 CASRTSGRAYEQYF